This T cell receptor beta chain comes out of a study of OX40 agonist ivuxolimab in advanced cancers. Across the study: Patient treatment consisted of intravenous ivuxolimab administration every 2 weeks at 0.01 to 10 mg/kg. Three partial responders included one hepatocellular carcinoma patient and two cutaneous melanoma patients. Study results and caveats: The study observed clonal expansion of CD4+ and CD8+ blood T cells by week 6 at 0.1 to 3.0 mg/kg.

Profiled with immunoSEQ multiplex PCR; TCRdb holds only in-frame clones, not every one. The data show some 60,000 clones, about 85% seen once. This clone was seen more than once but under ten times. Its antigen remains unknown. Sequencing was performed on CD4+ or CD8+ T cells sorted from blood, taken in a trial of the OX40 agonist ivuxolimab. This TCR was sampled from an adult with an advanced solid tumor such as melanoma, head and neck, liver or kidney cancer.

The CDR3 loop reads CASSSWVVKKETQYF. In DNA form, the CDR3 reads TGTGCCAGCAGCTCCTGGGTAGTAAAAAAAGAGACCCAGTACTTC. V and J are TRBV7-8 and TRBJ2-5; D is undetermined. From germline, CDR1 is SGHVS and CDR2 FQNEAQ. The CDR3 is 15 residues long. The V and J ends lost 4 bases and 3 bases respectively, with 15 bases between them.